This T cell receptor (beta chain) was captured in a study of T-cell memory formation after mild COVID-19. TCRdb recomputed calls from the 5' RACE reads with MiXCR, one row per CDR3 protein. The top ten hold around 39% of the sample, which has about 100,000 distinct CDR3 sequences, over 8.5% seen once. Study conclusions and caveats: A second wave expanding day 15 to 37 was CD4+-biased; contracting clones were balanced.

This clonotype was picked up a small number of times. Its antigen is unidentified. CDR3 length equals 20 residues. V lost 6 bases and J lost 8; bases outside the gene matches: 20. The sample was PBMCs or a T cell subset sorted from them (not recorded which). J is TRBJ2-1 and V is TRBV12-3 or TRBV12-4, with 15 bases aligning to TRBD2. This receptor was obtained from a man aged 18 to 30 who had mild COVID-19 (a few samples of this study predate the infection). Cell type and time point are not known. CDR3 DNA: TGTGCCAGCAGCAATCCCTCCGGGACTAGCGGGGGGTCCCCGATGGATGAGCAGTTCTTC. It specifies CASSNPSGTSGGSPMDEQFF.